These 6 T cell receptor beta chains were all obtained from the same sample, sequenced in a study of T cells expressing NK-cell markers. TCRdb processed the 5' RACE reads again and assigns one entry to each CDR3 protein, with no DNA. The table lists about 550,000 distinct CDR3 sequences. Sequencing was done on a sample of blood T cells: a sorted CD56 or NKG2C T cell subset, CD4+ or CD8+ T cells, or bulk PBMC T cells (not recorded which). These TCRs come from a young man in good health.

V usage is TRBV30 and J usage is TRBJ2-2; TCRdb picks TRBD1, but there is no DNA to check that call. Per germline, CDR1 GTSNPN and CDR2 SVGIG (reference sequence). The CDR3 contains 15 residues. This CDR3 is CAWTNRDRVAGELFF.

The V and J genes are TRBV28 and TRBJ1-5; TCRdb returns TRBD1, unconfirmable since there is no DNA. CDR3 length: 18 amino acids. Germline CDR1 reads MDHEN; CDR2 reads SYDVKM. The CDR3 reads CASSLRDRASKGGQPQHF.

The chain uses TRBV6-2 or TRBV6-3 and TRBJ2-5; TCRdb calls TRBD2, which cannot be checked without DNA. Germline lookup yields CDR1 MNHEY and CDR2 SVGEGT. CDR3 length: 16 residues. CDR3 region: CASSSPLDLAPETQYF.

The J gene is TRBJ2-7, the V gene TRBV5-1; the TCRdb D gene call, TRBD1, has no DNA to confirm it. This CDR3 spans 15 amino acids. The germline gives CDR1 SGHRS, CDR2 YFSETQ. The CDR3 sequence is CASSLRPDRGGEAYF.

The rearrangement uses TRBV29-1 and TRBJ2-1. CDR1 and CDR2 from the germline V gene are SQVTM and ANQGSEA. CDR3 length: 12 residues. The CDR3 sequence: CSVSRNYNEQFF.

CDR3 protein: CSARVEGIFAETQYF. The chain has TRBV20-1 and TRBJ2-5; TCRdb returns TRBD2, unconfirmable since there is no DNA. Germline CDR1 is DFQATT and CDR2 is SNEGSKA (reference sequence). CDR3 length equals 15 residues.